The rows below give T cell receptor beta chains drawn from one sample of a study of cytomegalovirus exposure and HLA in healthy donors. Sequencing used immunoSEQ multiplex PCR; TCRdb keeps in-frame clones, though not all of them. The table has over 100,000 clones, 70% seen once; the top ten hold roughly 8.7%. Sequenced input: PBMCs. These TCRs come from a man aged 30 to 45 in good health and CMV-seropositive. CDR3s include the opening cysteine and the closing phenylalanine or tryptophan. A D gene is named only where the DNA matches it firmly. Size is stated for part of the rows, as once, few or many counts, or as a class when the clone is expanded.

CDR3nt: TGTGCCATTCCGGGACAGGGGGGATCCAACTATGGCTACACCTTC
CDR3aa: CAIPGQGGSNYGYTF
d_gene: TRBD1
j_gene: TRBJ1-2
v_gene: TRBV28
abundance: -

CDR3nt: TGTGCCAGCAGTGACACTAGCGGGGGGGCAAAGTACGAGCAGTACTTC
CDR3aa: CASSDTSGGAKYEQYF
d_gene: TRBD2
j_gene: TRBJ2-7
v_gene: TRBV6-1
abundance: -

CDR3nt: TGTGCCAGTAGTTCTGGGAGGCCGAACACCGGGGAGCTGTTTTTT
CDR3aa: CASSSGRPNTGELFF
d_gene: -
j_gene: TRBJ2-2
v_gene: TRBV19
abundance: -

CDR3nt: TGCGCCAGCAGCCCAGAGACAGTCCAAGAGACCCAGTACTTC
CDR3aa: CASSPETVQETQYF
d_gene: -
j_gene: TRBJ2-5
v_gene: TRBV5-1
abundance: few

CDR3nt: TGTGCCAGCAGCTTATGGGCAGGGGTTTCCTACAATGAGCAGTTCTTC
CDR3aa: CASSLWAGVSYNEQFF
d_gene: -
j_gene: TRBJ2-1
v_gene: TRBV11-2
abundance: few

CDR3nt: TGTGCCAGCACCCCCCCAAACTTAAGATACGAGCAGTACTTC
CDR3aa: CASTPPNLRYEQYF
d_gene: -
j_gene: TRBJ2-7
v_gene: TRBV5-8
abundance: -

CDR3nt: TGCGCCAGCAGCCCGGGACAGGGGGGCTCCGGGGAGCTGTTTTTT
CDR3aa: CASSPGQGGSGELFF
d_gene: TRBD1
j_gene: TRBJ2-2
v_gene: TRBV5-1
abundance: -

CDR3nt: TGTGCCAGCAGCGCAACCGGGACAGGGGCGGTAGATACGCAGTATTTT
CDR3aa: CASSATGTGAVDTQYF
d_gene: TRBD1
j_gene: TRBJ2-3
v_gene: TRBV9
abundance: -

CDR3nt: TGCGCCAGCAGCTTGATGGGGGGGGAGACCCAGTACTTC
CDR3aa: CASSLMGGETQYF
d_gene: TRBD2
j_gene: TRBJ2-5
v_gene: TRBV5-1
abundance: -

CDR3nt: TGCAGCGTTCTACTAGCGGGGTTCAACACAGATACGCAGTATTTT
CDR3aa: CSVLLAGFNTDTQYF
d_gene: TRBD2
j_gene: TRBJ2-3
v_gene: TRBV29-1
abundance: -

CDR3nt: TGTGCCAGCAGTTTATCGTTCCAAAGGACAGCTAACTATGGCTACACCTTC
CDR3aa: CASSLSFQRTANYGYTF
d_gene: -
j_gene: TRBJ1-2
v_gene: TRBV27
abundance: -

CDR3nt: TGTGCCAGCATCTTGAGGGCAGTTACCTACAATGAGCAGTTCTTC
CDR3aa: CASILRAVTYNEQFF
d_gene: -
j_gene: TRBJ2-1
v_gene: TRBV27
abundance: -

CDR3nt: TGCGCCAGCAGCTTACAAACGGACAGGGGAAACACTGAAGCTTTCTTT
CDR3aa: CASSLQTDRGNTEAFF
d_gene: TRBD1
j_gene: TRBJ1-1
v_gene: TRBV5-1
abundance: once

CDR3nt: TGTGCCAGCTCACGTTCAGGGGGGTGGCATTCACCCCTCCACTTT
CDR3aa: CASSRSGGWHSPLHF
d_gene: TRBD1
j_gene: TRBJ1-6
v_gene: TRBV18
abundance: -

CDR3nt: TGTGCCAGCAGCTTAGATCCCCAGTACCATACGCAGTATTTT
CDR3aa: CASSLDPQYHTQYF
d_gene: -
j_gene: TRBJ2-3
v_gene: TRBV11-2
abundance: -

CDR3nt: TGTGCCAGCAGTTATCGGGCAGGGGAGGGCACTGAAGCTTTCTTT
CDR3aa: CASSYRAGEGTEAFF
d_gene: -
j_gene: TRBJ1-1
v_gene: TRBV6-5
abundance: few